This entry lists 11 T cell receptor beta chains sequenced from one sample in a study of regulatory T cells in long-lasting Graves disease. iRepertoire HTBI primers and Arm-PCR of CDR3 regions built TCR beta libraries. TCRdb used MiXCR to reprocess the multiplex PCR reads, holding one entry per CDR3 protein. The top ten clones hold around 25% of a sample with some 560,000 distinct CDR3 sequences, 16% of them seen once. Time point here: newly diagnosed GD, antithyroid drugs for less than 3 months. The TCR library was made from RNA that had been extracted from PBMCs in TRIzol. The same data also went into a second study, on T cells in Graves' hyperthyroidism and ophthalmopathy.

Sequenced here: peripheral blood mononuclear cells (PBMCs), sampled at new diagnosis, from a patient treated with antithyroid drugs. These receptors originate from a woman aged 35-60 years with Graves disease.

This chain joins TRBV14 and TRBJ1-6; 8 bases line up with TRBD1. Germline V gives CDR1 SGHDN, CDR2 FVKESK. J was trimmed by 5 bases and V by 4 bases; bases with no gene match: 10. The CDR3 is 17 residues long. In DNA form, the CDR3 reads TGTGCCAGCAGCCTCCGGACAGGGTCGACTAATAATTCACCCCTCCACTTT. It translates to CASSLRTGSTNNSPLHF.

The chain recombines TRBV20-1 with TRBJ2-1; D not resolved. The CDR3 totals 16 residues. V was shortened by 0 bases and J by 0 bases, with 12 bases between the two germline ends. Germline CDR1 DFQATT, CDR2 SNEGSKA (reference sequence). Here the CDR3 DNA reads TGCAGTGCTAGAGATGTTGGCTGGGGCTCCTACAATGAGCAGTTCTTC. It specifies CSARDVGWGSYNEQFF.

The chain combines TRBV10-3 with TRBJ2-3; unclear D gene. The CDR3 consists of 14 residues. Looked up from germline, CDR1 is ENHRY and CDR2 is SYGVKD. Trimming removed 0 bases from V and 3 bases from J, with 7 bases in between. CDR3 region: CAISESVGTDTQYF. CDR3 bases: TGTGCCATCAGTGAGTCGGTAGGGACAGATACGCAGTATTTT.

The chain uses TRBV7-2 and TRBJ2-3, with a tentative D call TRBD1 (5 bases). Trimming took 5 bases from V and 2 from J, leaving 14 bases between them. Germline CDR1 is SGHTA and CDR2 is FQGNSA. CDR3 length: 15 amino acids. CDR3: CASSPIGANTDTQYF. The CDR3 nucleotides read TGTGCCAGCAGCCCCATTGGGGCCAACACAGATACGCAGTATTTT.

There are many counts of this clonotype. The rearrangement links TRBV2 to TRBJ1-5; 9 nucleotides agree with TRBD1. This CDR3 contains 13 residues. V lost 8 bases and J lost 7; bases outside the gene matches: 6. The germline V gene encodes CDR1 SNHLY and CDR2 FYNNEI. The CDR3 here is CASGDRVGQPQHF. The DNA of the CDR3 is TGTGCCAGCGGGGACAGGGTGGGGCAGCCCCAGCATTTT.

This clonotype was counted many times. CDR3 DNA sequence: TGCGCCAGCAGCTTGGATCTTCGTCGGGCTTTCTTT. Translation: CASSLDLRRAFF. V is TRBV5-1 and J is TRBJ1-1; D is unresolved. The CDR3 runs 12 residues. The germline V gene encodes CDR1 SGHRS and CDR2 YFSETQ. V was cut by 0 bases and J by 11 bases, with 11 bases left in between.

This clonotype was seen only a few times. The V gene is TRBV5-1, the J gene TRBJ2-7; a weak D match, TRBD1 (6 bases). Trimming took off 0 bases at V and 6 bases at J, with 19 bases between the two ends. Germline-derived CDR1 and CDR2 are SGHRS and YFSETQ. CDR3 length equals 16 residues. The CDR3 spells CASSLVPGQGIFEQYF. CDR3 nucleotides: TGCGCCAGCAGCTTGGTTCCGGGGCAGGGGATCTTCGAGCAGTACTTC.

The V and J genes are TRBV5-1 and TRBJ2-3; D might be TRBD1 (7 bases). This CDR3 is 16 amino acids long. Looked up from germline, CDR1 is SGHRS and CDR2 is YFSETQ. Trimming pared 0 bases from V and 0 bases from J, leaving 11 bases between. In DNA, the CDR3 is TGCGCCAGCAGCTTGGATTCAGGGGGGAGCACAGATACGCAGTATTTT. Protein product: CASSLDSGGSTDTQYF.

This clonotype was counted ten times or more. The chain combines TRBV3-1 with TRBJ1-2; no clear D gene. Germline CDR1 is LGHDT and CDR2 is YNNKEL (reference sequence). Trimming shortened V by 4 bases and J by 0 bases, and 9 bases separated the two germline ends. The CDR3 loop spans 14 amino acids. The CDR3 protein is CASSLPGSNYGYTF. CDR3 nucleotide sequence: TGTGCCAGCAGCCTTCCGGGATCTAACTATGGCTACACCTTC.

This clonotype was found a few times. V and J are TRBV25-1 and TRBJ1-2, with D hard to call. CDR1 and CDR2 from the germline V gene are MGHDK and SYGVNS. The CDR3 sequence is 14 residues long. V gave up 1 base and J gave up 7 bases, with 13 bases separating them. CDR3 DNA: TGTGCCAGCAGTGAATCTTTCTTTCCGGGTGGCTACACCTTC. It is translated as CASSESFFPGGYTF.

This clonotype has a count of ten or more. This chain uses TRBV4-1 with TRBJ2-3; 7 nucleotides align to TRBD2. Germline V gives CDR1 MGHRA, CDR2 YSYEKL. This CDR3 is 15 amino acids long. Trimming took 6 bases from V and 6 from J; bases not matched to a gene: 12. Here the CDR3 reads CASSQTSFRVDTQYF. CDR3 nucleotides: TGCGCCAGCAGTCAGACTAGCTTTCGTGTTGATACGCAGTATTTT.